The T cell receptor beta chain described here comes from a study of cytomegalovirus exposure and HLA in healthy donors. Study summary: It was reported in a later analysis that the 120 or so validation repertoires used the same platform as the approximately 670 first-cohort repertoires.

Study conclusions and caveats: Cytomegalovirus association was assigned to some 160 TCR beta chains.

CDR3 size: 20 residues. Losses at the gene ends were 5 bases for V and 2 bases for J; bases not matched to a gene: 15. Germline lookup yields CDR1 SGHTA and CDR2 FQGTGA. The assay was immunoSEQ multiplex PCR, and TCRdb's table has in-frame clones only and misses some. The table shows about 82,000 clones, with about 92% occurring only once. As for this clone: Its antigen is unknown.

Sequencing was done on a sample of PBMCs. This clonotype originated in a man aged 18 to 29 in good health and CMV-seronegative. The chain is built from TRBV7-3 and TRBJ2-1; TRBD2 matches 13 bases. CDR3 region: CASSPRGGRTSGRAYNEQFF. Written as DNA, the CDR3 is TGTGCCAGCAGCCCCCGAGGGGGGAGAACTAGCGGGAGGGCCTACAATGAGCAGTTCTTC.